These T cell receptor beta chains were read from a single sample in a study of T cell repertoires in cytomegalovirus infection. TCRdb re-called the reads with MiXCR, one entry per CDR3 protein. The sample records some 180,000 distinct CDR3 sequences, approximately 19% being singletons. Input material: PBMCs. The origin of the receptors is a human donor in good health (CMV status not recorded). Some clones in this sample may be carry-over from other donors' samples. Both conserved end residues are part of each CDR3. Each record gives: clone size, V gene, J gene, D gene, CDR3 protein, CDR3 DNA. D genes are given only for firm matches. Size values are once, few and many counts, or a class for expanded clones, and some rows have none.

many	TRBV6-2/TRBV6-3	TRBJ2-7	.	CASRGGGSSYEQYF	TGTGCCAGCAGAGGTGGTGGTAGTTCCTACGAGCAGTACTTC
few	TRBV5-5	TRBJ2-5	.	CASSTAYQETQYF	TGTGCCAGCAGCACAGCTTACCAAGAGACCCAGTACTTC
.	TRBV5-4	TRBJ1-2	TRBD1	CASSLAGQGGGYTF	TGTGCCAGCAGCTTGGCCGGACAGGGAGGGGGCTACACCTTC
many	TRBV11-3	TRBJ2-5	.	CASSLESKKETQYF	TGTGCCAGCAGCTTAGAATCCAAGAAAGAGACCCAGTACTTC
.	TRBV20-1	TRBJ2-3	.	CSAAGGYTDTQYF	TGCAGTGCCGCCGGGGGTTACACAGATACGCAGTATTTT
.	TRBV25-1	TRBJ2-2	.	CASSVRETGELFF	TGTGCCAGCAGTGTCAGGGAAACCGGGGAGCTGTTTTTT
.	TRBV28	TRBJ1-2	.	CASSLTQGLSTRKGNYGYTF	TGTGCCAGCAGCCTGACTCAGGGGCTTTCCACCCGGAAGGGTAACTATGGCTACACCTTC
.	TRBV7-9	TRBJ2-4	.	CASSLGSSNIQYF	TGTGCCAGCAGCTTAGGGTCCAGTAACATTCAGTACTTC
few	TRBV6-5	TRBJ2-7	TRBD2	CASGSLAVTYEQYF	TGTGCCAGCGGTTCCCTAGCGGTCACCTACGAGCAGTACTTC
many	TRBV5-1	TRBJ2-7	.	CASSSAGTVSSYEQYF	TGCGCCAGCAGCTCAGCCGGGACTGTGAGCTCCTACGAGCAGTACTTC
.	TRBV11-2	TRBJ2-3	.	CASSYVLRYTDTQYF	TGTGCCAGCAGCTATGTACTCCGATACACAGATACGCAGTATTTT
.	TRBV6-2/TRBV6-3	TRBJ2-1	TRBD1	CASGTGYNEQFF	TGTGCCAGCGGGACAGGTTACAATGAGCAGTTCTTC
many	TRBV6-1	TRBJ1-5	TRBD1	CASSEAPGGHIQPQHF	TGTGCCAGCAGTGAAGCGCCAGGGGGTCATATTCAGCCCCAGCATTTT
.	TRBV18	TRBJ2-5	TRBD1	CATSGQGKETQYF	TGTGCCACCTCCGGACAGGGGAAAGAGACCCAGTACTTC
.	TRBV6-2/TRBV6-3	TRBJ1-6	TRBD1	CASSFEDRGLSPLHF	TGTGCCAGCAGTTTCGAGGACAGGGGGCTGTCACCCCTCCACTTT
.	TRBV6-1	TRBJ1-1	TRBD1	CASRGTGSNTEAFF	TGTGCCAGCAGGGGGACAGGGTCGAACACTGAAGCTTTCTTT
few	TRBV27	TRBJ1-5	.	CASSLSHHQPQHF	TGTGCCAGCAGTCTATCTCATCACCAGCCCCAGCATTTT
.	TRBV6-1	TRBJ2-6	.	CASSEDSSGANVLTF	TGTGCCAGCAGTGAAGACAGCTCTGGGGCCAACGTCCTGACTTTC
.	TRBV7-6	TRBJ2-1	.	CASSASGTSYNEQFF	TGTGCCAGCAGCGCCTCGGGCACCTCCTACAATGAGCAGTTCTTC
few	TRBV19	TRBJ2-1	TRBD1	CASLGTVNNEQFF	TGTGCCAGTCTCGGGACAGTGAACAATGAGCAGTTCTTC
many	TRBV7-3	TRBJ2-2	.	CASSLYHGTGELFF	TGTGCCAGCAGCTTATACCACGGCACCGGGGAGCTGTTTTTT
few	TRBV7-2	TRBJ2-5	.	CASSRDIKETQYF	TGTGCCAGCAGCAGAGACATAAAAGAGACCCAGTACTTC
.	TRBV7-2	TRBJ1-1	.	CASSPIGGGNTEAFF	TGTGCCAGCAGCCCCATCGGGGGAGGAAACACTGAAGCTTTCTTT
many	TRBV7-2	TRBJ2-7	.	CASSASGRGAYEQYF	TGTGCCAGCAGCGCCTCTGGGCGGGGAGCTTACGAGCAGTACTTC
few	TRBV5-1	TRBJ1-1	.	CASSPRGAYGTEAFF	TGCGCCAGCAGCCCTAGGGGGGCCTATGGCACTGAAGCTTTCTTT
few	TRBV7-6	TRBJ2-1	TRBD2	CASRSGLENEQFF	TGTGCCAGCAGATCTGGACTAGAGAATGAGCAGTTCTTC